This is a list of T cell receptor beta chains from one sample in a study of identical twins. TCRdb independently ran MiXCR on the 5' RACE reads; one entry per CDR3 protein. The sample lists hundreds of thousands of distinct CDR3 sequences; over 5% were seen once. The specimen was naive T cells sorted from blood. The receptors were sampled from a man younger than 35 in good health. The CDR3 runs from the conserved cysteine through the conserved F or W. The D gene is left open where the match is weak. Rows may omit the clone size; those that give it use once, few, many or a size class.

D	V	size	J	CDR3	DNA
TRBD1	TRBV9	many	TRBJ2-4	CASSTDNRGDIQYF	TGTGCCAGCAGCACAGACAACAGGGGGGACATTCAGTACTTC
NA	TRBV20-1	NA	TRBJ2-6	CSARAVPSGANVLTF	TGCAGTGCTAGGGCAGTCCCCTCTGGGGCCAACGTCCTGACTTTC
TRBD2	TRBV20-1	many	TRBJ2-3	CSARRGGPDTQYF	TGCAGTGCTAGACGGGGAGGGCCCGATACGCAGTATTTT
NA	TRBV2	NA	TRBJ2-2	CASRANFVIYTGELFF	TGTGCCAGCAGGGCAAATTTTGTCATATACACCGGGGAGCTGTTTTTT
TRBD1	TRBV12-3/TRBV12-4	many	TRBJ2-6	CASRTTGGLSGANVLTF	TGTGCCAGCAGGACGACAGGGGGTCTCTCTGGGGCCAACGTCCTGACTTTC
NA	TRBV4-3	NA	TRBJ2-3	CASSQGQGPTDTQYF	TGCGCCAGCAGCCAAGGGCAGGGCCCGACAGATACGCAGTATTTT
TRBD2	TRBV12-3/TRBV12-4	many	TRBJ2-7	CASTREGSSYEQYF	TGTGCCAGCACCCGGGAGGGTAGCTCCTACGAGCAGTACTTC
NA	TRBV20-1	NA	TRBJ1-2	CSANMGALDTF	TGCAGTGCTAACATGGGGGCTCTGGACACCTTC
TRBD1	TRBV12-3/TRBV12-4	many	TRBJ2-1	CASSLLTGDNEQFF	TGTGCCAGCAGCCTACTGACAGGGGACAATGAGCAGTTCTTC
NA	TRBV12-3/TRBV12-4	many	TRBJ1-2	CASSSGTIYGYTF	TGTGCCAGCAGTTCTGGCACGATCTATGGCTACACCTTC
NA	TRBV5-5	NA	TRBJ1-1	CASRGGLAGTEAFF	TGTGCCAGCAGGGGAGGTCTCGCGGGGACTGAAGCTTTCTTT
TRBD2	TRBV10-3	many	TRBJ2-1	CAISPSGRGHNEQFF	TGTGCCATCAGCCCTAGCGGGAGGGGCCACAATGAGCAGTTCTTC
NA	TRBV10-3	many	TRBJ1-1	CAISEMGGNTEAFF	TGTGCCATCAGTGAAATGGGGGGGAACACTGAAGCTTTCTTT
NA	TRBV25-1	many	TRBJ2-2	CASSAAGRGELFF	TGTGCCAGCAGTGCCGCAGGGAGAGGGGAGCTGTTTTTT
NA	TRBV28	many	TRBJ1-5	CASSFPGNQPQHF	TGTGCCAGCAGTTTCCCAGGCAATCAGCCCCAGCATTTT
NA	TRBV27	many	TRBJ2-1	CASSLSKTGNEQFF	TGTGCCAGCAGTTTATCGAAGACGGGGAATGAGCAGTTCTTC
NA	TRBV11-2	few	TRBJ1-3	CASSSPGASGNTIYF	TGTGCCAGCAGCTCCCCTGGGGCCTCTGGAAACACCATATATTTT
TRBD2	TRBV4-3	NA	TRBJ2-5	CASSQQAGGQETQYF	TGCGCCAGCAGCCAGCAAGCGGGAGGACAAGAGACCCAGTACTTC
NA	TRBV5-1	many	TRBJ1-1	CASRRTPNTEAFF	TGCGCCAGCAGACGGACCCCTAACACTGAAGCTTTCTTT
TRBD2	TRBV20-1	many	TRBJ2-7	CSARAPSGIDEQYF	TGCAGTGCTAGGGCCCCTAGCGGGATAGACGAGCAGTACTTC
TRBD1	TRBV29-1	many	TRBJ1-1	CSHRGRNTEAFF	TGCAGCCACAGGGGTCGGAACACTGAAGCTTTCTTT
NA	TRBV5-5	few	TRBJ2-3	CASSRFRADTQYF	TGTGCCAGCAGCAGATTTCGGGCAGATACGCAGTATTTT
NA	TRBV24-1	many	TRBJ2-2	CATSAMRGERSFAGELFF	TGTGCCACCAGTGCCATGAGAGGGGAGAGATCGTTCGCCGGGGAGCTGTTTTTT
NA	TRBV11-2	few	TRBJ2-2	CASSGQTNTGELFF	TGTGCCAGCAGCGGACAAACCAACACCGGGGAGCTGTTTTTT
TRBD2	TRBV6-1	few	TRBJ2-1	CASSEVAAGGWNEQFF	TGTGCCAGCAGTGAAGTTGCGGCGGGAGGTTGGAATGAGCAGTTCTTC
TRBD2	TRBV12-3/TRBV12-4	few	TRBJ2-7	CASSPTGGRAGGEQYF	TGTGCCAGCAGCCCGACGGGCGGGAGGGCCGGTGGCGAGCAGTACTTC
NA	TRBV5-6	NA	TRBJ2-1	CASTSGHEQFF	TGTGCCAGCACGTCGGGGCATGAGCAGTTCTTC
NA	TRBV27	few	TRBJ2-5	CASSLSRWSAVQETQYF	TGTGCCAGCAGTTTAAGTCGTTGGTCGGCGGTCCAAGAGACCCAGTACTTC
NA	TRBV4-3	many	TRBJ2-7	CASSQASGSGVGYEQYF	TGCGCCAGCAGCCAGGCCTCAGGCTCGGGAGTTGGCTACGAGCAGTACTTC
TRBD2	TRBV5-1	NA	TRBJ2-5	CASSLGLAGGVMETQYF	TGCGCCAGCAGCTTGGGACTAGCGGGAGGAGTGATGGAGACCCAGTACTTC
TRBD1	TRBV5-1	NA	TRBJ2-1	CASSPRDRGVQFF	TGCGCCAGCAGCCCCAGGGACAGGGGTGTGCAGTTCTTC
NA	TRBV4-3	many	TRBJ2-4	CASSQDLGKNIQYF	TGCGCCAGCAGCCAAGATCTGGGAAAAAACATTCAGTACTTC
TRBD2	TRBV12-3/TRBV12-4	many	TRBJ2-1	CASSFEAGAEQFF	TGTGCCAGCAGTTTTGAAGCGGGAGCTGAGCAGTTCTTC
TRBD1	TRBV15	few	TRBJ1-2	CATSRGGQGSVYGYTF	TGTGCCACCAGCAGAGGAGGACAGGGGTCCGTCTATGGCTACACCTTC
NA	TRBV21-1	NA	TRBJ1-5	CASSKEGRQARLRDNQPQHF	TGTGCCAGCAGCAAAGAAGGGCGCCAGGCACGCCTCCGGGACAATCAGCCCCAGCATTTT
TRBD1	TRBV3-1	few	TRBJ2-3	CASSQWTGETDTQYF	TGTGCCAGCAGCCAATGGACAGGGGAAACAGATACGCAGTATTTT
NA	TRBV24-1	many	TRBJ1-1	CATSMGGTEAFF	TGTGCCACCAGTATGGGAGGTACTGAAGCTTTCTTT
NA	TRBV20-1	many	TRBJ2-5	CSASWGQETQYF	TGCAGTGCTAGTTGGGGTCAAGAGACCCAGTACTTC
TRBD2	TRBV28	many	TRBJ2-2	CASYDPPGGNTGELFF	TGTGCCAGCTACGACCCGCCGGGAGGGAACACCGGGGAGCTGTTTTTT
NA	TRBV28	many	TRBJ2-4	CASSPTGIAKNIQYF	TGTGCCAGCAGTCCTACAGGGATAGCCAAAAACATTCAGTACTTC
TRBD2	TRBV18	NA	TRBJ2-7	CASSPRTSGSHEQYF	TGTGCCAGCTCACCACGGACTAGCGGGAGCCACGAGCAGTACTTC
NA	TRBV18	few	TRBJ1-4	CASSTPREGYEKLFF	TGTGCCAGCTCGACCCCCAGGGAAGGCTATGAAAAACTGTTTTTT
NA	TRBV4-3	many	TRBJ1-5	CASSQGRSSNQPQHF	TGCGCCAGCAGCCAAGGAAGGAGTAGCAATCAGCCCCAGCATTTT
NA	TRBV4-1	NA	TRBJ1-5	CASSQAGARNQPQHF	TGCGCCAGCAGCCAAGCGGGGGCCCGCAATCAGCCCCAGCATTTT
NA	TRBV7-2	many	TRBJ1-2	CASSFGGVYGYTF	TGTGCCAGCAGCTTTGGAGGGGTCTATGGCTACACCTTC
NA	TRBV18	few	TRBJ2-6	CASSARDDPSGANVLTF	TGTGCCAGCTCAGCCCGGGACGATCCCTCTGGGGCCAACGTCCTGACTTTC
TRBD2	TRBV25-1	NA	TRBJ2-1	CASSEVAGFSYNEQFF	TGTGCCAGCAGTGAGGTAGCGGGCTTCTCCTACAATGAGCAGTTCTTC
TRBD2	TRBV28	few	TRBJ2-7	CASRGGLAAYEQYF	TGTGCCAGCAGGGGCGGGCTAGCGGCCTACGAGCAGTACTTC
NA	TRBV13	many	TRBJ1-2	CASSSGLMGYTF	TGTGCCAGCAGCTCAGGTCTTATGGGCTACACCTTC
TRBD2	TRBV6-4	NA	TRBJ2-3	CASSESTSGRVVGTDTQYF	TGTGCCAGCAGTGAATCGACTAGCGGGAGGGTCGTTGGAACAGATACGCAGTATTTT
NA	TRBV29-1	many	TRBJ1-2	CSDGTGVNGYTF	TGCAGCGACGGAACGGGGGTAAATGGCTACACCTTC
NA	TRBV19	NA	TRBJ2-3	CASSTRLVTDTQYF	TGTGCCAGTAGTACCCGACTCGTCACAGATACGCAGTATTTT
NA	TRBV3-1	NA	TRBJ2-2	CASSQAGGYTGELFF	TGTGCCAGCAGCCAAGCGGGGGGCTACACCGGGGAGCTGTTTTTT
NA	TRBV30	few	TRBJ1-4	CAWSLRAGHEKLFF	TGTGCCTGGAGCCTCCGAGCAGGGCATGAAAAACTGTTTTTT
TRBD2	TRBV12-3/TRBV12-4	many	TRBJ2-1	CASTEREGPYNEQFF	TGTGCCAGCACCGAGCGGGAGGGCCCCTACAATGAGCAGTTCTTC
TRBD2	TRBV20-1	NA	TRBJ2-1	CSADVSGTSPGSINEQFF	TGCAGTGCCGATGTTTCCGGGACTAGCCCCGGGAGCATAAATGAGCAGTTCTTC
NA	TRBV12-3/TRBV12-4	many	TRBJ1-2	CASSSSPYTF	TGTGCCAGCAGTTCCTCCCCATACACCTTC
NA	TRBV5-1	few	TRBJ2-7	CASSLALTSEQYF	TGCGCCAGCAGCTTGGCCTTAACAAGCGAGCAGTACTTC
NA	TRBV15	many	TRBJ2-2	CATSRELPGPTGELFF	TGTGCCACCAGCAGAGAACTGCCAGGGCCCACCGGGGAGCTGTTTTTT
TRBD1	TRBV27	many	TRBJ2-3	CASSLGTVSTDTQYF	TGTGCCAGCAGTTTAGGGACAGTTAGCACAGATACGCAGTATTTT